This T cell receptor beta chain stems from a study of CD8+CD57+ T cells in acquired aplastic anemia. Study as a whole: Average DNA yield from sorted CD4+ and CD8+ cells was approximately 3.2 ug. General study points: A significant difference in CD8+ Simpson's diversity between patients and controls was not found.

V dropped 5 bases and J dropped 7 bases, with 15 bases sitting between them. CDR1 is SEHNR and CDR2 is FQNEAQ in the germline V gene (reference sequence). There are 13 residues in the CDR3. Patients chosen for sequencing had CD8+CD57+ cells that had expanded, as shown by flow cytometry. Receipt of therapy had not occurred in any patient by the time of blood sampling. At least ten counts were recorded for this clonotype. The target antigen is unknown. It was genomic DNA that served as the template for profiling TCR beta VDJ and CDR3. TCRdb re-called the reads with MiXCR, one entry per CDR3 protein. Counted here are around 190,000 distinct CDR3 sequences, around 50% occurring once; the ten biggest clones make up over 10%.

Sample: sorted CD4+, CD8+, or CD8+CD57+ T cells (not recorded which) from PBMCs. The source is a human donor with aplastic anemia. The chain carries TRBV7-9 and TRBJ2-7; TRBD1 might be the D (6 bases). The CDR3, as DNA: TGTGCCAGCAGCCCAATAGACAGGTTTGAGCAGTACTTC. Translated, it gives CASSPIDRFEQYF.